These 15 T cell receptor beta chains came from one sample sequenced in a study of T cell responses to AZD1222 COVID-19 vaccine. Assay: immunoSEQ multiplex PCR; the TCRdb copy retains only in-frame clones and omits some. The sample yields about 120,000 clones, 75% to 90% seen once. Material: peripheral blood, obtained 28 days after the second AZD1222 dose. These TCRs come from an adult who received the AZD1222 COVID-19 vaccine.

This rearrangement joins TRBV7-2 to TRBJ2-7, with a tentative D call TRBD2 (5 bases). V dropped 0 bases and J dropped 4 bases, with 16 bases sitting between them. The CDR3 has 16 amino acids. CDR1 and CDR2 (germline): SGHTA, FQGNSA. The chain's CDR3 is CASSLAPSSAIYEQYF. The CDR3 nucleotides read TGTGCCAGCAGCTTAGCCCCGAGTAGCGCCATATACGAGCAGTACTTC.

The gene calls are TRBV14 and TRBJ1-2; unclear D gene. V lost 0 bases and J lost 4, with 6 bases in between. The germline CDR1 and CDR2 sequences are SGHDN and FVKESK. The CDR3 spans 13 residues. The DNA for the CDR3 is TGTGCCAGCAGCCAAGATCGCACCTATGGCTACACCTTC. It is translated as CASSQDRTYGYTF.

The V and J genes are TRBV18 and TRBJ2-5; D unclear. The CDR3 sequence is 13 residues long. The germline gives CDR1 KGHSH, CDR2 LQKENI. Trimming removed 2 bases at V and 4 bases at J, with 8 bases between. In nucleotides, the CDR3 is TGTGCCAGCTCACCAGGGCTCCTAGAGACCCAGTACTTC. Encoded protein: CASSPGLLETQYF.

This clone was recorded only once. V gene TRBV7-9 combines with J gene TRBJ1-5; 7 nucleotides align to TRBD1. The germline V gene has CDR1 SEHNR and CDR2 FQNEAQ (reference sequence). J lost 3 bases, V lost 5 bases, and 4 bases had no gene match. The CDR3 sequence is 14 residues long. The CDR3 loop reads CASSQDRDNQPQHF. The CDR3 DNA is TGTGCCAGCAGCCAAGACAGGGACAATCAGCCCCAGCATTTT. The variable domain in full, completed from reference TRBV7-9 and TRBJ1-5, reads DTGVSQNPRHKITKRGQNVTFRCDPISEHNRLYWYRQTLGQGPEFLTYFQNEAQLEKSRLLSDRFSAERPKGSFSTLEIQRTEQGDSAMYLCASSQDRDNQPQHFGDGTRLSIL.

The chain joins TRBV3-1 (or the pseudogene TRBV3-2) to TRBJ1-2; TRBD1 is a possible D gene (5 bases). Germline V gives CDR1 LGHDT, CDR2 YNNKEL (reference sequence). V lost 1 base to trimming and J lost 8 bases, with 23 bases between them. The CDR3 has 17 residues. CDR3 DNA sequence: TGTGCCAGCAGCCAAGTATGGGGAAGACAGAGGACCTTGGGCTACACCTTC. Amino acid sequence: CASSQVWGRQRTLGYTF.

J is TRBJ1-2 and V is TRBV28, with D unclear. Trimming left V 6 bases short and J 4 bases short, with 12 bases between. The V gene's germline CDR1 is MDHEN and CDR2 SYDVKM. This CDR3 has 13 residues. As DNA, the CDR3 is TGTGCCAGCAGAAGCCAAGTGCTCTATGGCTACACCTTC. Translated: CASRSQVLYGYTF.

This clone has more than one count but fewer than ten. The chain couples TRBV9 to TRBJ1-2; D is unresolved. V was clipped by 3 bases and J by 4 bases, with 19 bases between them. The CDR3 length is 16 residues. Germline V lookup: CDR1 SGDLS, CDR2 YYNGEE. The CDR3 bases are TGTGCCAGCAGCGAGGTCGGGCCGCGATCTCCCTATGGCTACACCTTC. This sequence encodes CASSEVGPRSPYGYTF.

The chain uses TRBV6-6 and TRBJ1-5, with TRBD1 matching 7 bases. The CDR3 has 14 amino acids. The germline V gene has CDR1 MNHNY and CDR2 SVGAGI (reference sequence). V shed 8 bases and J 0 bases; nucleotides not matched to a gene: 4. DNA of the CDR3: TGTGCCAGCGGGACAGCCTATAGCAATCAGCCCCAGCATTTT. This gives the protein CASGTAYSNQPQHF.

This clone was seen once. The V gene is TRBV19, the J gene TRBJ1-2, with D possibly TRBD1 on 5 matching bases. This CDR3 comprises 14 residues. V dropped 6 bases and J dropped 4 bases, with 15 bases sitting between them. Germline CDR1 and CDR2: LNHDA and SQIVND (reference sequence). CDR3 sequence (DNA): TGTGCCAGTAGACAGGCGGCAGGACGCTATGGCTACACCTTC. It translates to CASRQAAGRYGYTF.

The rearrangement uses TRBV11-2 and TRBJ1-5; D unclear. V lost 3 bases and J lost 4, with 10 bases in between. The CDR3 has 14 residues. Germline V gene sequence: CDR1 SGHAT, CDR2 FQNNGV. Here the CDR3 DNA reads TGTGCCAGCAGCTTCGGCAGGTCGAATCAGCCCCAGCATTTT. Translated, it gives CASSFGRSNQPQHF.

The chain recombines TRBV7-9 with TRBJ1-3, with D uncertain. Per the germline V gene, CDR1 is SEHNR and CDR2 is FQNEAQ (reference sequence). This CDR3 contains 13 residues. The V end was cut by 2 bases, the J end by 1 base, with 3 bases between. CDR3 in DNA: TGTGCCAGCAGCTTAACTTCTGGAAACACCATATATTTT. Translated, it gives CASSLTSGNTIYF.

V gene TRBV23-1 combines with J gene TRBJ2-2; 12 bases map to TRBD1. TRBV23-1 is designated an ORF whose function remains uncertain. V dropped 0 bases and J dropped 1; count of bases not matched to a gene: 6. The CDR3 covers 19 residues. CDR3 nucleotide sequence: TGCGCCAGCAGTCAATCGGGGACAGGGGGCGCATTGAACACCGGGGAGCTGTTTTTT. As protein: CASSQSGTGGALNTGELFF.

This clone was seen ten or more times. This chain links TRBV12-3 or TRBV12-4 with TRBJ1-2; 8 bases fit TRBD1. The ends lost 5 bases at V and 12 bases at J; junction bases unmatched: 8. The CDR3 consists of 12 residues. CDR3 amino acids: CASSAWTGRNTF. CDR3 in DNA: TGTGCCAGCAGTGCCTGGACAGGGAGGAACACCTTC.

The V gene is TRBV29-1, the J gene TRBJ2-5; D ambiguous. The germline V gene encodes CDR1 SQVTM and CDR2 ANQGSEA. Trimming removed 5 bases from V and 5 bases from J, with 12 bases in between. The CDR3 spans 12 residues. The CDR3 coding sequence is TGCAGCGTTTCGTCAGGTTTTGAGACCCAGTACTTC. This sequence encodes CSVSSGFETQYF.

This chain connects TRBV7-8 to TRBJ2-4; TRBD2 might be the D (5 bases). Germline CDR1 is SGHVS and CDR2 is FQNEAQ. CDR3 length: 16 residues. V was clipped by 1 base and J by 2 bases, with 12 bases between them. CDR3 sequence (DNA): TGTGCCAGCAGCTTAGTATATCGGGGTTCCAAAAACATTCAGTACTTC. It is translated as CASSLVYRGSKNIQYF.